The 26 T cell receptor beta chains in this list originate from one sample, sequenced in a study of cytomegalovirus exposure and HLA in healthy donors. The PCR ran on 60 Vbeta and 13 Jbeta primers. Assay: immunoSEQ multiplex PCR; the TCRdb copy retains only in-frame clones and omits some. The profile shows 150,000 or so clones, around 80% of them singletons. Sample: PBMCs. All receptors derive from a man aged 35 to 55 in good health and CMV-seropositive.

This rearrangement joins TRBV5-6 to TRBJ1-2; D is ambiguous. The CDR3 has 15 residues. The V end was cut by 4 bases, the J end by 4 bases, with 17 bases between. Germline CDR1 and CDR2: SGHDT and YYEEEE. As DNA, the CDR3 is TGTGCCAGCAGCGTTGGGCCGAACCCGTCCTATGGCTACACCTTC. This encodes CASSVGPNPSYGYTF.

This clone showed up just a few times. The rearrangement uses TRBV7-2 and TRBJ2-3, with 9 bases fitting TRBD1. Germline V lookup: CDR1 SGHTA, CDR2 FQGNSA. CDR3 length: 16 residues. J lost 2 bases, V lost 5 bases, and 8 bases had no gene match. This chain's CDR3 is CASSLLDRGYTDTQYF. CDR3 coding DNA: TGTGCCAGCAGCCTCTTGGACAGGGGATACACAGATACGCAGTATTTT. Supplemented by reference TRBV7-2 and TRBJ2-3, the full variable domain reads GAGVSQSPSNKVTEKGKDVELRCDPISGHTALYWYRQSLGQGLEFLIYFQGNSAPDKSGLPSDRFSAERTGGSVSTLTIQRTQQEDSAVYLCASSLLDRGYTDTQYFGPGTRLTVL.

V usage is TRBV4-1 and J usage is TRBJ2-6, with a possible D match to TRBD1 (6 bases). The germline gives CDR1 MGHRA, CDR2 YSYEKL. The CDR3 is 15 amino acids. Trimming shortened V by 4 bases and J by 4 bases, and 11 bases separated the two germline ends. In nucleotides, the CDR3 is TGCGCCAGCAGCCGCACAGGGTCCGGGGCCAACGTCCTGACTTTC. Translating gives CASSRTGSGANVLTF.

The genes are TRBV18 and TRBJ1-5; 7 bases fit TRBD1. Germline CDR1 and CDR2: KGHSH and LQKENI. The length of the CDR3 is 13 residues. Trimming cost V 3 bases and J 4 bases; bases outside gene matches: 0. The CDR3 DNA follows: TGTGCCAGCTCACCGGGACAGAATCAGCCCCAGCATTTT. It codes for CASSPGQNQPQHF.

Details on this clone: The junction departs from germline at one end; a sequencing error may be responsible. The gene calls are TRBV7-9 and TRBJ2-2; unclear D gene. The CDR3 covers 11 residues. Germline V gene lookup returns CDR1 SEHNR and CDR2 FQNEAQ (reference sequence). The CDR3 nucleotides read TGTTCCAGCAGCTTAATAGGGGAGCTGTTTTTT. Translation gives CSSSLIGELFF. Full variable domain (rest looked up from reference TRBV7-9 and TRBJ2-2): DTGVSQNPRHKITKRGQNVTFRCDPISEHNRLYWYRQTLGQGPEFLTYFQNEAQLEKSRLLSDRFSAERPKGSFSTLEIQRTEQGDSAMYLCSSSLIGELFFGEGSRLTVL.

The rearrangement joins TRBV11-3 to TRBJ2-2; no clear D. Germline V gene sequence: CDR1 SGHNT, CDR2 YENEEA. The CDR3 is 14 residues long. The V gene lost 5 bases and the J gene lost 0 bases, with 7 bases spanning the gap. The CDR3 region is CASSPVANTGELFF. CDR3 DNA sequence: TGTGCCAGCAGCCCCGTAGCGAACACCGGGGAGCTGTTTTTT.

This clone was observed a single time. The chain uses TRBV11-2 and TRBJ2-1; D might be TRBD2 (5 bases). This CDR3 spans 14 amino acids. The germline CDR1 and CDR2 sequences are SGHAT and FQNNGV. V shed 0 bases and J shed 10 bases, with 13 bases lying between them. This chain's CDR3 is CASSLDPQSGEQFF. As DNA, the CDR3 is TGTGCCAGCAGCTTAGATCCCCAAAGCGGAGAGCAGTTCTTC.

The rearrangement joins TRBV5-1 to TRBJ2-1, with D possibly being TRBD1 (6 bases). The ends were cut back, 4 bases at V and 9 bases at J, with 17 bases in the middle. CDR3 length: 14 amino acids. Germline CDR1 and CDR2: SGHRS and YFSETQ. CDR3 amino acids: CASSVATGNGEQFF. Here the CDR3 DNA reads TGCGCCAGCAGCGTGGCAACAGGGAACGGTGAGCAGTTCTTC.

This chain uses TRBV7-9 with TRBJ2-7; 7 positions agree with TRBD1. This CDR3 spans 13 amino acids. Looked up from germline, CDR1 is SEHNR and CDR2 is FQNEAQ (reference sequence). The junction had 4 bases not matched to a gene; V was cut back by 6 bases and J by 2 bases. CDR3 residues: CASRGDRTYEQYF. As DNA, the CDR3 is TGTGCCAGCAGAGGGGACAGAACCTACGAGCAGTACTTC.

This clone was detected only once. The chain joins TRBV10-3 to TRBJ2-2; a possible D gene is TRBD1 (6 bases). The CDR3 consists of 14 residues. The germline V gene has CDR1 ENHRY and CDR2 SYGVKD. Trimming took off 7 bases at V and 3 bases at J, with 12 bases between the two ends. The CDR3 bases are TGTGCCATCACCCAAAACAGGGACACCGGGGAGCTGTTTTTT. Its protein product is CAITQNRDTGELFF.

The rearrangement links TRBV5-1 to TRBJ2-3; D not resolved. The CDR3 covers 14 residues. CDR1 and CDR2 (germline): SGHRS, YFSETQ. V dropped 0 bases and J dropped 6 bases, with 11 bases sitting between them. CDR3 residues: CASSLGQSPDTQYF. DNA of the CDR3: TGCGCCAGCAGCTTGGGTCAGTCTCCTGATACGCAGTATTTT.

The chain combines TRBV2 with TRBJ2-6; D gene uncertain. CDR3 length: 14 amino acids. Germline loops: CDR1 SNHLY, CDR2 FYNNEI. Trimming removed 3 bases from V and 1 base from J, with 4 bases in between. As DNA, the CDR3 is TGTGCCAGCAGTGATCCGTCTGGGGCCAACGTCCTGACTTTC. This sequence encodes CASSDPSGANVLTF.

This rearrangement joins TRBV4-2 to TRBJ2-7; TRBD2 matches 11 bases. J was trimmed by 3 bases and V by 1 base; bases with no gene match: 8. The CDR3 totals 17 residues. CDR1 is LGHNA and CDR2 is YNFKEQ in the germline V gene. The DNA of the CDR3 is TGTGCCAGCAGCCAAGGCTCACTAGCGGGAGTCGGCTACGAGCAGTACTTC. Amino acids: CASSQGSLAGVGYEQYF.

The CDR3 sequence is CASSQERSGISYEQYF. The CDR3 DNA sequence: TGCGCCAGCAGCCAAGAACGGAGCGGAATTTCCTACGAGCAGTACTTC. The V call is TRBV4-3, the J call TRBJ2-5; D might be TRBD2 (5 bases). Judging by the DNA end, TRBJ2-7 fits better; the J call may be wrong. Germline V CDR1 and CDR2: LGHNA, YSLEER. The CDR3 is made up of 16 amino acids.

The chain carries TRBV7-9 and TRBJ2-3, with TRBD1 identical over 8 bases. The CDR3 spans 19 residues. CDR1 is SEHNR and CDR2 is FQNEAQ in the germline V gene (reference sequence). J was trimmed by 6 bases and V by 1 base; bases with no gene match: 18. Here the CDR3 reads CASSLGLTGEGYLSDTQYF. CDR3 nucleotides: TGTGCCAGCAGCTTAGGATTGACAGGGGAAGGATATCTATCGGATACGCAGTATTTT.

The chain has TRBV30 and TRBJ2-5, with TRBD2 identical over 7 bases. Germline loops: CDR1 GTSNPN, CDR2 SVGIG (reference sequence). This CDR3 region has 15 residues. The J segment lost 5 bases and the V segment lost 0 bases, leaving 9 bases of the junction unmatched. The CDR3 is CAWSVWAGEVETQYF. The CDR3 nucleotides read TGTGCCTGGAGTGTATGGGCGGGAGAAGTTGAGACCCAGTACTTC. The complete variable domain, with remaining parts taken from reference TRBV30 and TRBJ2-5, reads SQTIHQWPATLVQPVGSPLSLECTVEGTSNPNLYWYRQAAGRGLQLLFYSVGIGQISSEVPQNLSASRPQDRQFILSSKKLLLSDSGFYLCAWSVWAGEVETQYFGPGTRLLVL.

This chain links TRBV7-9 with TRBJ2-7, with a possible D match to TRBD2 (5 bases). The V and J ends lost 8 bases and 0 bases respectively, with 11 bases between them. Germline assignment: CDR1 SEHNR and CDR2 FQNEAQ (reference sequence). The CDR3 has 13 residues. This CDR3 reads CASLASVSYEQYF. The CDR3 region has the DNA TGTGCCAGCTTAGCGAGCGTCTCCTACGAGCAGTACTTC.

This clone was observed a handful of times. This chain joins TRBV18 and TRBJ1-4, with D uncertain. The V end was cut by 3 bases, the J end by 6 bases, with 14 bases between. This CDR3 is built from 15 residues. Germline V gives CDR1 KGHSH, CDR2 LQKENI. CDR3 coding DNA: TGTGCCAGCTCACCGTCCTCCGAACAGTATGAAAAACTGTTTTTT. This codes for CASSPSSEQYEKLFF.

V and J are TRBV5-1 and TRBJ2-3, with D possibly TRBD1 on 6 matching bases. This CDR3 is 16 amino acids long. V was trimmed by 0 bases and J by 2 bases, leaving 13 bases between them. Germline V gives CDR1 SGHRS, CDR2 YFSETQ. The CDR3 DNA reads TGCGCCAGCAGCTTGGGGGCGCAGGGGCCCACAGATACGCAGTATTTT. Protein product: CASSLGAQGPTDTQYF.

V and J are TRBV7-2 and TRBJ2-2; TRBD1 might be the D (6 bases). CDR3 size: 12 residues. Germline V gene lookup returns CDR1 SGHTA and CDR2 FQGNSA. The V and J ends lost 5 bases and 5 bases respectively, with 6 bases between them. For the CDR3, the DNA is TGTGCCAGCAGCACAGGGACCGGGGAGCTGTTTTTT. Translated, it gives CASSTGTGELFF.

This chain's CDR3 is CAWSRGEGYGGYTF. CDR3 in DNA: TGTGCCTGGAGTCGGGGAGAGGGTTACGGTGGCTACACCTTC. This chain links TRBV30 with TRBJ1-2; D is undetermined. Deletions cut 2 bases from V and 7 bases from J, with 17 bases between. There are 14 residues in the CDR3. The germline CDR1 and CDR2 sequences are GTSNPN and SVGIG (reference sequence).

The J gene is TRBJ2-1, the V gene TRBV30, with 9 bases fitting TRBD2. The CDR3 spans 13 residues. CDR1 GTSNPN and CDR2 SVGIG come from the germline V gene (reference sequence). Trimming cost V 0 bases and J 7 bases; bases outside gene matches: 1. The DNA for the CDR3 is TGTGCCTGGAGTGTAGGACTAGCGAATGAGCAGTTCTTC. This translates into CAWSVGLANEQFF.

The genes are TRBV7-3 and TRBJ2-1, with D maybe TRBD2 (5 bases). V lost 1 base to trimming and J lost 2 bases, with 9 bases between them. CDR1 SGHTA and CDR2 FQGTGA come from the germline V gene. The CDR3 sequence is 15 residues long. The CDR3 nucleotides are TGTGCCAGCAGCTTAAGAGGGCCCCCCTACAATGAGCAGTTCTTC. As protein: CASSLRGPPYNEQFF.

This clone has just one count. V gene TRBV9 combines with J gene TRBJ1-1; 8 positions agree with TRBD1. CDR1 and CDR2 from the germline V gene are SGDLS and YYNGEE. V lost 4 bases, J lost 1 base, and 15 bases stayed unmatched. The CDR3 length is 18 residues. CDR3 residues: CASSPSWTGRFRNTEAFF. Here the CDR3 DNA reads TGTGCCAGCAGCCCATCGTGGACAGGGAGGTTCAGGAACACTGAAGCTTTCTTT. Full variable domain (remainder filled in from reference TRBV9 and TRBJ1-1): DSGVTQTPKHLITATGQRVTLRCSPRSGDLSVYWYQQSLDQGLQFLIQYYNGEERAKGNILERFSAQQFPDLHSELNLSSLELGDSALYFCASSPSWTGRFRNTEAFFGQGTRLTVV.

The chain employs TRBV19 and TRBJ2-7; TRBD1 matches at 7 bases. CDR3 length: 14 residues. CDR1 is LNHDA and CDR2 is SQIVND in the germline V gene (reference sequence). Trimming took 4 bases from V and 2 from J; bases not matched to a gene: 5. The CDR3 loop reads CASSRGQGAYEQYF. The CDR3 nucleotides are TGTGCCAGTAGTAGGGGGCAGGGGGCCTACGAGCAGTACTTC. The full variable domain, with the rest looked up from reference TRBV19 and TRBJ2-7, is DGGITQSPKYLFRKEGQNVTLSCEQNLNHDAMYWYRQDPGQGLRLIYYSQIVNDFQKGDIAEGYSVSREKKESFPLTVTSAQKNPTAFYLCASSRGQGAYEQYFGPGTRLTVT.

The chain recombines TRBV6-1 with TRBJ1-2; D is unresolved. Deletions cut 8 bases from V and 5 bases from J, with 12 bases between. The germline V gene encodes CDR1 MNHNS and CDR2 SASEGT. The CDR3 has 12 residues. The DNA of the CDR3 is TGTGCCAGCCGGCGGGGTGGGTATGGCTACACCTTC. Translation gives CASRRGGYGYTF.